These 29 T cell receptor beta chains were all obtained from the same sample, sequenced in a study of beta chain features in type 1 diabetes. Every bit of the isolated RNA underwent reverse transcription, so sequencing read expressed TCRB transcripts. Using immunoSEQ multiplex PCR, the repertoire was profiled, and TCRdb retains in-frame clones only, with some absent. The top ten hold around 0.02% of the sample, which has 900,000 or so clones, 17% seen once. Sequencing used naive CD4+ T cells from blood. All receptors derive from a woman aged 18-35 years in good health.

This clone has more than one count but fewer than ten. The genes are TRBV2 and TRBJ1-5, with D unclear. From germline, CDR1 is SNHLY and CDR2 FYNNEI. The CDR3 runs 14 residues. V lost 3 bases to trimming and J lost 3 bases, with 9 bases between them. CDR3 sequence (DNA): TGTGCCAGCAGTGATGAGGGTTTCAATCAGCCCCAGCATTTT. Translation: CASSDEGFNQPQHF.

This clone was seen only a few times. This chain joins TRBV6-1 and TRBJ2-7; D is undetermined. This CDR3 is 11 amino acids long. Per germline, CDR1 MNHNS and CDR2 SASEGT. V lost 4 bases to trimming and J lost 0 bases, with 1 base between them. The CDR3 loop reads CASSVSYEQYF. The DNA for the CDR3 is TGTGCCAGCAGTGTCTCCTACGAGCAGTACTTC.

This clone was seen only a few times. In the same sample, other DNA sequences code for this CDR3. The chain has TRBV7-2 and TRBJ1-1; D ambiguous. CDR1 and CDR2 (germline): SGHTA, FQGNSA. CDR3 length equals 14 residues. Trimming took 5 bases from V and 1 from J, leaving 11 bases between them. The CDR3 loop is CASSLGPANTEAFF. CDR3 nucleotides: TGTGCCAGCAGCCTCGGACCAGCGAACACTGAAGCTTTCTTT.

The genes are TRBV29-1 and TRBJ2-7, with D hard to call. The germline V gene encodes CDR1 SQVTM and CDR2 ANQGSEA. CDR3 length: 13 residues. V was shortened by 1 base and J by 2 bases, with 9 bases between the two germline ends. The CDR3 reads CSVEVPQTYEQYF. Written as DNA, the CDR3 is TGCAGCGTTGAAGTGCCTCAGACCTACGAGCAGTACTTC.

The CDR3 DNA reads as TGTGCCAGCAGCGTAGGGGGCGGGAGGTCAGATACGCAGTATTTT. As protein: CASSVGGGRSDTQYF. The rearrangement joins TRBV9 to TRBJ2-3; 8 bases are a match to TRBD2. After removal of 0 bases from V and 4 bases from J, the junction contained 4 bases not matched to a gene. CDR1 is SGDLS, CDR2 YYNGEE, per germline. CDR3 size: 15 residues.

Concerning this clone itself: The sample contains more than one DNA sequence encoding this CDR3. The rearrangement uses TRBV2 and TRBJ2-7, with D uncertain. With 4 bases removed from V and 2 bases from J, the gap between germline ends came to 6 bases. CDR1 is SNHLY, CDR2 FYNNEI, per germline. This CDR3 spans 12 amino acids. The CDR3 here is CASSGQAYEQYF. The CDR3 coding sequence is TGTGCCAGCAGTGGACAAGCCTACGAGCAGTACTTC.

This clone turned up a few times. The genes are TRBV15 and TRBJ1-1; 7 bases align to TRBD1. Germline loops: CDR1 LNHNV, CDR2 YYDKDF (reference sequence). V shed 7 bases, J shed 6 bases, and the junction held 5 bases outside the gene matches. The CDR3 loop spans 12 amino acids. The CDR3 coding sequence is TGTGCCACCAAAGGGGGCATGGCTGAAGCTTTCTTT. This gives the protein CATKGGMAEAFF.

About this clone: Other DNA sequences from this sample encode an identical CDR3 as well. The chain carries TRBV4-2 and TRBJ2-7; no reliable D call. V dropped 1 base and J dropped 2 bases, with 6 bases sitting between them. Germline loops: CDR1 LGHNA, CDR2 YNFKEQ. The CDR3 runs 13 residues. CDR3: CASSQGQAYEQYF. The CDR3 coding sequence is TGTGCCAGCAGCCAAGGTCAGGCCTACGAGCAGTACTTC.

Here the CDR3 reads CSVPLAGGPGETQYF. DNA for the CDR3: TGCAGCGTTCCACTAGCGGGAGGGCCGGGAGAGACCCAGTACTTC. The J gene is TRBJ2-5, the V gene TRBV29-1; 13 positions match TRBD2. The CDR3 is 15 amino acids. Germline lookup yields CDR1 SQVTM and CDR2 ANQGSEA. The junction had 7 bases not matched to a gene; V was cut back by 5 bases and J by 4 bases.

This clone came up a few times. CDR3 sequence reads: CASSLTGLPGVEQFF. The CDR3 nucleotides read TGTGCCAGCTCACTTACGGGACTTCCCGGGGTTGAGCAGTTCTTC. The chain carries TRBV18 and TRBJ2-1; a weak D match, TRBD2 (6 bases). V lost 4 bases and J 9 bases, leaving 19 bases between the germline ends. Germline lookup yields CDR1 KGHSH and CDR2 LQKENI. This CDR3 spans 15 amino acids.

This clone was recorded a few times. The gene calls are TRBV5-4 and TRBJ2-3; 9 bases map to TRBD2. The V segment lost 5 bases and the J segment 2 bases; nucleotides outside the gene matches: 6. Per the germline V gene, CDR1 is SGHNT and CDR2 is YYREEE (reference sequence). The CDR3 loop spans 15 amino acids. The CDR3 protein is CASRPSGNPTDTQYF. The CDR3, as DNA: TGTGCCAGCAGACCTAGCGGGAACCCCACAGATACGCAGTATTTT.

This clone has just a few counts. The J gene is TRBJ2-7, the V gene TRBV5-5; 8 bases map to TRBD1. CDR3 length equals 14 residues. V lost 5 bases to trimming and J lost 2 bases; unmatched junction nucleotides: 6. The germline V gene has CDR1 SGHKS and CDR2 YYEKEE (reference sequence). CDR3 protein: CASSWDRPTYEQYF. The CDR3, as DNA: TGTGCCAGCAGTTGGGACAGGCCCACCTACGAGCAGTACTTC.

CDR3 DNA sequence: TGTGCCAGCGGCCGGGACGGCTACGAGCAGTACTTC. Translating it yields CASGRDGYEQYF. The genes are TRBV2 and TRBJ2-7; D tentatively fits TRBD1 or TRBD2 (5 bases each). This CDR3 has 12 residues. Germline V gene lookup returns CDR1 SNHLY and CDR2 FYNNEI. The ends were cut back, 8 bases at V and 3 bases at J, with 11 bases in the middle.

There are a few counts of this clone. The chain uses TRBV29-1 and TRBJ1-5; D is unresolved. The CDR3 runs 13 residues. Germline V lookup: CDR1 SQVTM, CDR2 ANQGSEA. Trimming removed 3 bases at V and 4 bases at J, with 10 bases between. The CDR3 loop is CSVEVGLNQPQHF. The DNA for the CDR3 is TGCAGCGTTGAGGTCGGATTGAATCAGCCCCAGCATTTT.

The chain joins TRBV29-1 to TRBJ2-7; D remains unclear. V lost 3 bases and J lost 5, with 8 bases in between. Per the germline V gene, CDR1 is SQVTM and CDR2 is ANQGSEA. This CDR3 has 11 amino acids. The CDR3 DNA sequence: TGCAGCGTTGAGGTTTACGACGAGCAGTACTTC. Translated: CSVEVYDEQYF.

The chain combines TRBV28 with TRBJ2-3, with 10 positions matching TRBD2. Per germline, CDR1 MDHEN and CDR2 SYDVKM. With V trimmed by 4 bases and J by 2 bases, 6 bases remained unmatched. The CDR3 is made up of 16 amino acids. The CDR3 spells CASSSPSGSTTDTQYF. The CDR3 DNA sequence: TGTGCCAGCAGTTCGCCTAGCGGGAGCACCACAGATACGCAGTATTTT.

This clone has only a few counts. The CDR3 protein is CSAAGTPSSYNEQFF. The DNA of the CDR3 is TGCAGCGCTGCCGGGACACCGAGCTCCTACAATGAGCAGTTCTTC. This sequence joins TRBV29-1 and TRBJ2-1, with a weak D call TRBD1 (6 bases). Germline CDR1 SQVTM, CDR2 ANQGSEA. Trimming cost V 7 bases and J 0 bases, with 16 bases left between them. This CDR3 is built from 15 residues.

The chain couples TRBV15 to TRBJ2-1; D possibly corresponds to TRBD2 (6 bases). V shed 1 base and J shed 0 bases, with 13 bases lying between them. This CDR3 region has 17 residues. Germline CDR1 LNHNV, CDR2 YYDKDF (reference sequence). The CDR3 sequence: CATSRGRGGSSYNEQFF. CDR3 DNA: TGTGCCACCAGCAGAGGAAGGGGAGGAAGCTCCTACAATGAGCAGTTCTTC.

This clone has just a few counts. The chain's CDR3 is CASSPGLWMNEQYF. The DNA for the CDR3 is TGCGCCAGCAGCCCGGGACTGTGGATGAACGAGCAGTACTTC. This chain uses TRBV5-1 with TRBJ2-7, with a tentative D call TRBD2 (6 bases). Germline-derived CDR1 and CDR2 are SGHRS and YFSETQ. The CDR3 length is 14 residues. Trimming removed 4 bases from V and 5 bases from J, with 16 bases in between. Combining the CDR3 with reference TRBV5-1 and TRBJ2-7 gives the whole variable domain KAGVTQTPRYLIKTRGQQVTLSCSPISGHRSVSWYQQTPGQGLQFLFEYFSETQRNKGNFPGRFSGRQFSNSRSEMNVSTLELGDSALYLCASSPGLWMNEQYFGPGTRLTVT.

The rearrangement joins TRBV29-1 to TRBJ2-1, with D perhaps TRBD2 (5 bases). CDR1 and CDR2 from the germline V gene are SQVTM and ANQGSEA. This CDR3 comprises 14 residues. Trimming cost V 7 bases and J 5 bases, with 18 bases left between them. The CDR3 reads CSGSSRSGNNEQFF. CDR3 bases: TGCAGCGGATCCAGTCGGAGCGGCAACAATGAGCAGTTCTTC.

This clone was seen a handful of times. The J gene is TRBJ2-1, the V gene TRBV7-2, with 7 positions matching TRBD1. The CDR3 spans 15 residues. V shed 3 bases and J 2 bases; nucleotides not matched to a gene: 4. Germline lookup yields CDR1 SGHTA and CDR2 FQGNSA. The CDR3, as DNA: TGTGCCAGCAGCTTGCAGGGGGTCACCTACAATGAGCAGTTCTTC. This sequence encodes CASSLQGVTYNEQFF.

This chain connects TRBV28 to TRBJ2-1, with 7 nucleotides matching TRBD2. The CDR3 is made up of 16 amino acids. Germline CDR1 and CDR2: MDHEN and SYDVKM. V was clipped by 6 bases and J by 0 bases; unmatched bases: 8. CDR3 loop: CASRGEGPSSYNEQFF. CDR3 coding DNA: TGTGCCAGCAGAGGGGAGGGGCCCAGCTCCTACAATGAGCAGTTCTTC.

This clone was seen only a few times. CDR3 residues: CASRTVYNEQFF. CDR3 DNA: TGTGCCAGCAGGACAGTCTACAATGAGCAGTTCTTC. The rearrangement joins TRBV7-2 to TRBJ2-1, with D perhaps TRBD1 (5 bases). V was pared by 6 bases and J by 3 bases, with 6 bases between. The CDR3 runs 12 residues. Germline V gene lookup returns CDR1 SGHTA and CDR2 FQGNSA.

The chain uses TRBV2 and TRBJ1-5; the D gene is possibly TRBD1 (6 bases). Germline values: CDR1 SNHLY, CDR2 FYNNEI. CDR3 size: 12 residues. Between the trimmed V and J ends, which lost 10 bases and 11 bases, there was a span of 18 bases. CDR3 in amino acids: CATSGELGAQHF. The CDR3 region has the DNA TGTGCCACATCAGGGGAATTGGGGGCCCAGCATTTT.

The V gene is TRBV2, the J gene TRBJ2-7, with D perhaps TRBD1 (5 bases). Trimming left V 3 bases short and J 5 bases short, with 17 bases between. CDR1 and CDR2 (germline): SNHLY, FYNNEI. CDR3 length equals 15 residues. The CDR3 nucleotides read TGTGCCAGCAGTGATCTGGTCCCAGGGATGAACGAGCAGTACTTC. Translation gives CASSDLVPGMNEQYF.

CDR3 amino acids: CASKGEVAGNTIYF. The CDR3 DNA follows: TGTGCCAGCAAGGGGGAGGTAGCTGGAAACACCATATATTTT. The chain couples TRBV2 to TRBJ1-3; possible D gene TRBD1, 6 bases. From germline, CDR1 is SNHLY and CDR2 FYNNEI. The CDR3 is 14 amino acids. V was pared by 7 bases and J by 2 bases, with 12 bases between.

This clone turned up a few times. This chain uses TRBV7-9 with TRBJ2-1; 13 bases are shared with TRBD2. Looked up from germline, CDR1 is SEHNR and CDR2 is FQNEAQ (reference sequence). The CDR3 spans 18 residues. The V segment lost 5 bases and the J segment 9 bases; nucleotides outside the gene matches: 16. CDR3 sequence (DNA): TGTGCCAGCAGCCTACAGGGATTTAGGACTAGCGGGAGCGGTGAGCAGTTCTTC. This translates into CASSLQGFRTSGSGEQFF.

Details on this clone: Additional DNA sequences in this sample encode the identical CDR3. The chain has TRBV7-3 and TRBJ2-3, with unresolved D. Trimming shortened V by 1 base and J by 0 bases, and 5 bases separated the two germline ends. In germline, CDR1 is SGHTA, CDR2 FQGTGA. This CDR3 spans 14 amino acids. CDR3 sequence reads: CASSLRASTDTQYF. Here the CDR3 DNA reads TGTGCCAGCAGCTTAAGGGCCAGCACAGATACGCAGTATTTT.

This chain joins TRBV6-5 and TRBJ2-2; no firm D call. This CDR3 is 13 amino acids long. V was pared by 1 base and J by 4 bases, with 4 bases between. Germline lookup yields CDR1 MNHEY and CDR2 SVGAGI. CDR3 region: CASSYWATGELFF. CDR3 in DNA: TGTGCCAGCAGTTACTGGGCCACCGGGGAGCTGTTTTTT.